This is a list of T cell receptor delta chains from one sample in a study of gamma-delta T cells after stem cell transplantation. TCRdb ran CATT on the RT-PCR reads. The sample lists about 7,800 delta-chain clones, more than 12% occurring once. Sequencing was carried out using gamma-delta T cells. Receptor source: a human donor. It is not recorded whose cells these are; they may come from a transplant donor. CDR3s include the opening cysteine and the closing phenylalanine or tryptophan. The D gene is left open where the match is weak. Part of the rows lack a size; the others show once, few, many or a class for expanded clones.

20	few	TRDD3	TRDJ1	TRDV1	TGTGCTCTTGCTAATTCCTACGGGGGACTGGGGGATTGGGACACCGATAAACTCATCTTT	CALANSYGGLGDWDTDKLIF
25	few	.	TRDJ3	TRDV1	TGTGCTCTTGGGGAATCACCTTCCTACCTGCTGGGGGACCCATCTAGTCTCGGGGACACCCGACAGATGTTTTTC	CALGESPSYLLGDPSSLGDTRQMFF
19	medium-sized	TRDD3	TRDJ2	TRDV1	TGTGCTCTTGGGGTTCTTCCTGAACTGGGGGATACGGGGACAGCACAACTCTTCTTT	CALGVLPELGDTGTAQLFF
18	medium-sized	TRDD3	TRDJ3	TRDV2	TGTGCCTGTGACTTTACTGGGGATAGCTCCTGGGACACCCGACAGATGTTTTTC	CACDFTGDSSWDTRQMFF
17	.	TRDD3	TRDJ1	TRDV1	TGTGCTCTTGGTCAATCATTCCTAGAGGGATACGTCCGAAAACTCATCTTC	CALGQSFLEGYVRKLIF
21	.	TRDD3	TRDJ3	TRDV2	TGTGCCTGTGACACCGGTGTACTGGGGGATACAACTTCCTGGGACACCCGACAGATGTTTTTC	CACDTGVLGDTTSWDTRQMFF
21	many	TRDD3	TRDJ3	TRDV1	TGTGCTCTTGGGTTACCTCTAGGGGGATACCCAAAGTCCTGGGACACCCGACAGATGTTTTTC	CALGLPLGGYPKSWDTRQMFF
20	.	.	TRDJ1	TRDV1	TGCGCTCTTGGGGAACTAATTATTCTACAGAGGGATAAATACACCGATAAACTCATCTTT	CALGELIILQRDKYTDKLIF
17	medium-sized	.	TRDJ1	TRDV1	TGTGCTCTTGGGGAAGGTCGGGTACTGGGTGCTTTCGATAAACTCATCTTT	CALGEGRVLGAFDKLIF
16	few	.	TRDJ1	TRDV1	TGTGCTCTTGGGGAAATCCCTCCGAAAATTGACGATAAACTCATCTTT	CALGEIPPKIDDKLIF
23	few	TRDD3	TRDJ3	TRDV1	TGTGCTCTTGGGGAACGGAGCTTCTCCCTACTGGGGGAGTACTCCTGGGACACCCGACAGATGTTTTTC	CALGERSFSLLGEYSWDTRQMFF
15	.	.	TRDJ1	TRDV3	TGTGCCTTCCTACTCGCCCCGACAGTCACCGATAAACTCATCTTT	CAFLLAPTVTDKLIF
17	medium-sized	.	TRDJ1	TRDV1	TGTGCTCTTGGCGGCCCTGCCGCCTGCGCTGCCACCGATAAACTCATCTTT	CALGGPAACAATDKLIF
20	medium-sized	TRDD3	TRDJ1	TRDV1	TGTGCTCTTGGGGACCCACCTTTGGGCGTTGCTGGGGGATGGGGCGATAAACTCATCTTT	CALGDPPLGVAGGWGDKLIF
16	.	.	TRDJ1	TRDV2	TGTGCCTGTGACACAGTGGGGGCCCCCTACACCGATAAACTCATCTTT	CACDTVGAPYTDKLIF
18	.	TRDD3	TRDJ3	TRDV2	TGTGCCTGTGACGGACGACTGGGGTCCTCCTGGGACACCCGACAGATGTTTTTC	CACDGRLGSSWDTRQMFF
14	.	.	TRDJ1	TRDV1	TGTGCTCTTGGAGGAATTCTCGGTACCGATAAACTCATCTTT	CALGGILGTDKLIF
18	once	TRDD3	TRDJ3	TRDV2	TGTGCCTGTGACACCGGGGGATACAACACCTGGGACACCCGACAGATGTTTTTC	CACDTGGYNTWDTRQMFF
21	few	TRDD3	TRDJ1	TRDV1	TGTGCTCTTGGGGAACCCTCCGGGCCTACTCTGGGGGATACGTACACCGATAAACTCATCTTT	CALGEPSGPTLGDTYTDKLIF
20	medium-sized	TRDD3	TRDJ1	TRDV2	TGTGCCTGTCTGTGGCTGGGGTGCTTAGAGGGGGATACGCGAACCGATAAACTCATCTTT	CACLWLGCLEGDTRTDKLIF
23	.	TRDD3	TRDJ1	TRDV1	TGTGCTCTTGGGGAAGGTCCTACGAGTATGGGGGATATTTTACTCATGTACACCGATAAACTCATCTTT	CALGEGPTSMGDILLMYTDKLIF
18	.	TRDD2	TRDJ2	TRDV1	TGTGCTCTTGGGGGCCCCTTCCTACGGAGTACGCGGATAGCACAACTCTTCTTT	CALGGPFLRSTRIAQLFF
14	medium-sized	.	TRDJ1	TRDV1	TGTGCTCTTGGGGAACTGGTGGATAGTTATAAACTCATCTTT	CALGELVDSYKLIF
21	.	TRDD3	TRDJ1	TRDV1	TGTGCTCTTGGGGATTGCCTTCCTCAGTACTGGGGGATACGAGAAACCGATAAACTCATCTTT	CALGDCLPQYWGIRETDKLIF
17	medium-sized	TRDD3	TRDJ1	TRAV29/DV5	TGTGCAGCAACCTGTACTGGGGGATATGGTAACACCGATAAACTCATCTTT	CAATCTGGYGNTDKLIF
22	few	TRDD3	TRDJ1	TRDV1	TGTGCTCTTGGGGGATGCCATTTCCTACTTTTGAACTGGGGGATGACCACCGATAAACTCATCTTT	CALGGCHFLLLNWGMTTDKLIF
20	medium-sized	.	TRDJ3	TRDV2	TGTGCCTGTGACACAGCGGGGGTCGCGCCCATGTCCTGGGACACCCGACAGATGTTTTTC	CACDTAGVAPMSWDTRQMFF
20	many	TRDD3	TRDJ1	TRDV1	TGTGCTCTTGGCCTACCGGCCTCCGTACTGGGGGATGCGCCGACCGATAAACTCATCTTT	CALGLPASVLGDAPTDKLIF
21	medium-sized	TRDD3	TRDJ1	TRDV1	TGTGCTCTTGGGGAACACCCCATGGTGGTCCTACCCTACTGGGGGATACCAAAACTCATCTTT	CALGEHPMVVLPYWGIPKLIF
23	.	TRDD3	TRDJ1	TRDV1	TGTGCTCTTGGGGAAGAGACGAGACGTGTCTGGGGGATGATGAATCGAAGCACCGATAAACTCATCTTT	CALGEETRRVWGMMNRSTDKLIF
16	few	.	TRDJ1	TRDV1	TGTGCTCTTGGGTTTATGGGTAAGGGGAACACCGATAAACTCATCTTT	CALGFMGKGNTDKLIF
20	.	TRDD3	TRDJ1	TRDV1	TGTGCTCTTGGGGAAGAGTGGAGCGGGGGATCCGGTGATCGCACCGATAAACTCATCTTT	CALGEEWSGGSGDRTDKLIF
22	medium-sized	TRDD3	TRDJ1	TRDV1	TGTGCTCTTGGGGAACCACTTCCCCCGATACTGGGGGATACGGGGTACACCGATAAACTCATCTTT	CALGEPLPPILGDTGYTDKLIF
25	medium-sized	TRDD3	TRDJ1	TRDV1	TGTGCTCTTGGGGAGCGAATCGCACGGGCGGGGATACTGCGGTTGACGCCCGGGTACACCGATAAACTCATCTTT	CALGERIARAGILRLTPGYTDKLIF
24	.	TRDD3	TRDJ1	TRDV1	TGTGCTCTTGGGGAACCGAACATCCCCCGAACTGGGGGATCCTCCTCCCGGTACACCGATAAACTCATCTTT	CALGEPNIPRTGGSSSRYTDKLIF
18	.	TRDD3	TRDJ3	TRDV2	TGTGCCTGTGACACACTGGGGGCCAGCTCCTGGGACACCCGACAGATGTTTTTC	CACDTLGASSWDTRQMFF
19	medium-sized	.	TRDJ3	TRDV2	TGTGCCTGTGACACCCGGGGGACACACGGCTCCTGGGACACCCGACAGATGTTTTTC	CACDTRGTHGSWDTRQMFF
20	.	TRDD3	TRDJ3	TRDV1	TGTGCTCTTGGGGAATTTAGGAGGGGGATACGCGCCTGGGACACCCGACAGATGTTTTTC	CALGEFRRGIRAWDTRQMFF
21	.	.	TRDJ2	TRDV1	TGTGCTCTTGGGGAACTTGTTCAACTCGGAGATACACGATCATTGACAGCACAACTCTTCTTT	CALGELVQLGDTRSLTAQLFF
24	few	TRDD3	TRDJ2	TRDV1	TGTGCTCTTGGGGAACTCTTGGCCCTCCCGCGATTTTACTGGGGGATAGGTCGTTCCGCACAACTCTTCTTT	CALGELLALPRFYWGIGRSAQLFF
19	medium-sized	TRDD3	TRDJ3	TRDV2	TGTGCCTGTGACAGCGCTGGGGGGCTTAGCTCCTGGGACACCCGACAGATGTTTTTC	CACDSAGGLSSWDTRQMFF